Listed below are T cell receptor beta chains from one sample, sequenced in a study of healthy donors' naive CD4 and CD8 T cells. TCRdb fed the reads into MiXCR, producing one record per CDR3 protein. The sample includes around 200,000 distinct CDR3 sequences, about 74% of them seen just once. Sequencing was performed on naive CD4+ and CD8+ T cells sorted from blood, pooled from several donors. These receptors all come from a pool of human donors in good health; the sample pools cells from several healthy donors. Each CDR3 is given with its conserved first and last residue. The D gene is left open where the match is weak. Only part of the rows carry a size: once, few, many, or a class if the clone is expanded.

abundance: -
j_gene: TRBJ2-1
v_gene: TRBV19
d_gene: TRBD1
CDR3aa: CAWSRDRGPSGYYNEQFF
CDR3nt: TGTGCCTGGAGTAGGGACAGGGGGCCTAGCGGGTATTACAATGAGCAGTTCTTC

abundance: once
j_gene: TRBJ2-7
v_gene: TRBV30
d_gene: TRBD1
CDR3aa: CASTKPGGEQYF
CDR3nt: TGTGCCTCCACGAAGCCAGGGGGCGAGCAGTACTTC

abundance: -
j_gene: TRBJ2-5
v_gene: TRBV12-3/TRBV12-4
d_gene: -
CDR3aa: CASTRPGRSGQETQYF
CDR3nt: TGTGCCAGCACCCGCCCAGGGAGGAGCGGCCAAGAGACCCAGTACTTC

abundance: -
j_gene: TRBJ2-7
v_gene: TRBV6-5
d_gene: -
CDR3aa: CASSYSPWDSYEQYF
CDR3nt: TGTGCCAGCAGTTACTCTCCTTGGGATTCCTACGAGCAGTACTTC

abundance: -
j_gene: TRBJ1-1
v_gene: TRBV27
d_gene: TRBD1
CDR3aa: CASRRTGGGTEAFF
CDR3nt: TGTGCCAGCAGACGGACAGGGGGTGGCACTGAGGCTTTCTTT

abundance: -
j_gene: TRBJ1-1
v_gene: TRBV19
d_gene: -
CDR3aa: CASSSYRDTEAFF
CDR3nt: TGTGCCAGTAGTAGTTACCGGGACACTGAAGCTTTCTTT

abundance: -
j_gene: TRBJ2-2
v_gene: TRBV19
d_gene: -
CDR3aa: CASQDGTFSNTGELFF
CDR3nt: TGTGCCAGTCAAGATGGGACATTTTCGAACACCGGGGAGCTGTTTTTT

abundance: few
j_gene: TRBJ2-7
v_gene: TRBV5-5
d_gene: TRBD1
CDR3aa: CASSPDQTGGNEQYF
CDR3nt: TGTGCCAGCAGCCCCGACCAGACAGGGGGCAACGAGCAGTACTTC

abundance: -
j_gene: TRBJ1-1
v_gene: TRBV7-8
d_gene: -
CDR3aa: CASSKNRVWTEAFF
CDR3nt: TGTGCCAGCAGCAAGAACAGGGTCTGGACTGAAGCTTTCTTT

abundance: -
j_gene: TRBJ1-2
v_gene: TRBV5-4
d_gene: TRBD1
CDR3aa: CASSLGQGNYGYTF
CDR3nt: TGTGCCAGCAGCTTGGGACAGGGGAACTATGGCTACACCTTC

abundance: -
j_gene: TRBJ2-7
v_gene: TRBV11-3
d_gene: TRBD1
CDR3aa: CASSWDRLEQYF
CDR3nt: TGTGCCAGCAGCTGGGACAGGCTCGAGCAGTACTTC

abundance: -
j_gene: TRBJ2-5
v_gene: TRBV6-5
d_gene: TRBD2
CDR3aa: CASSYSTGRGETQYF
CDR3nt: TGTGCCAGCAGTTACTCGACGGGGAGGGGAGAGACCCAGTACTTC

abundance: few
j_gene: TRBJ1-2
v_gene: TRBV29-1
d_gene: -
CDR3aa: CSVPGYVNYGYTF
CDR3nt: TGCAGCGTCCCGGGATACGTTAACTATGGCTACACCTTC

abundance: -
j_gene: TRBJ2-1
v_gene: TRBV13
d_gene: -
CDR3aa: CASSLRNRWNEQFF
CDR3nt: TGTGCCAGCAGCTTGCGGAACAGGTGGAATGAGCAGTTCTTC

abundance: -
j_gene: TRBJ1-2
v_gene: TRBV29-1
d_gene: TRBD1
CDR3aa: CSAGRTGGDFGYTF
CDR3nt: TGCAGCGCTGGGAGGACAGGGGGCGATTTTGGCTACACCTTC

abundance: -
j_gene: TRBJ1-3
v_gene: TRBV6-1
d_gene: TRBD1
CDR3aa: CASRRDRTSGNTIYF
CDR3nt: TGTGCCAGCAGACGGGACAGGACCTCTGGAAACACCATATATTTT

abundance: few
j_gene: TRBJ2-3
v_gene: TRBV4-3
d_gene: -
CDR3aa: CASSQRGRDTQYF
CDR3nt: TGCGCCAGCAGCCAGAGGGGACGGGATACGCAGTATTTT

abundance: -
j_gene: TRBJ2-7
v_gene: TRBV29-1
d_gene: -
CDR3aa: CSVVPRSGFYEQYF
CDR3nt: TGCAGCGTTGTGCCCCGAAGTGGATTCTACGAGCAGTACTTC

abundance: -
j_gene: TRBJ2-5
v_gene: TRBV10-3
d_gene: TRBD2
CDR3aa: CAISEKLAIQETQYF
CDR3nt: TGTGCCATCAGTGAGAAACTAGCGATCCAAGAGACCCAGTACTTC

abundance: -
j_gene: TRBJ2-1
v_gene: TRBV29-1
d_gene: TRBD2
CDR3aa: CSVEGGDYNEQFF
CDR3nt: TGCAGCGTTGAGGGAGGGGACTACAATGAGCAGTTCTTC

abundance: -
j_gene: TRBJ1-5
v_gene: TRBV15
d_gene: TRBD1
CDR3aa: CATSPGQQERGRQPQHF
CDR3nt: TGTGCCACCAGCCCCGGTCAACAAGAAAGGGGGCGGCAGCCCCAGCATTTT

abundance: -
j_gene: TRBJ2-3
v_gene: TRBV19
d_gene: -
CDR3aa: CASASGGSTDTQYF
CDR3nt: TGTGCCAGTGCATCGGGGGGCAGCACAGATACGCAGTATTTT

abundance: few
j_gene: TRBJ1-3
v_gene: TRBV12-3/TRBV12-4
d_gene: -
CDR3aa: CASSYETPSGNTIYF
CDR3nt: TGTGCCAGCAGTTACGAAACACCCTCTGGAAACACCATATATTTT

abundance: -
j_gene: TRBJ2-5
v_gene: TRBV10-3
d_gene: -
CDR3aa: CAISFQGETQYF
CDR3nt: TGTGCCATCAGCTTCCAGGGAGAGACCCAGTACTTC

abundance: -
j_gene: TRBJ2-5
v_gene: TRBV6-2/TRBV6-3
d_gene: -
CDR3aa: CASSRETQYF
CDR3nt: TGTGCCAGCTCCCGAGAGACCCAGTACTTC

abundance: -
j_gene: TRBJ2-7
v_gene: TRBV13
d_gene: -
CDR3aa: CASSPPGRYEQYF
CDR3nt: TGTGCCAGCAGCCCACCCGGACGCTACGAGCAGTACTTC

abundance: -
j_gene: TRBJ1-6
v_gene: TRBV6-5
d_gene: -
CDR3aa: CASTRGAANSPLHF
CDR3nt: TGTGCCAGCACCCGAGGGGCGGCAAATTCACCCCTCCACTTT

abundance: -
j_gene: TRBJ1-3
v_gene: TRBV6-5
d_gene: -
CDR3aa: CASSYSGAGFSGNTIYF
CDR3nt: TGTGCCAGCAGTTACTCGGGGGCAGGCTTCTCTGGAAACACCATATATTTT

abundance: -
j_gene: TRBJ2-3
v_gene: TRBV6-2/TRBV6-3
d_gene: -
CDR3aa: CASRNNPIRTDTQYF
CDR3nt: TGTGCCAGCAGAAACAACCCAATCCGCACAGATACGCAGTATTTT

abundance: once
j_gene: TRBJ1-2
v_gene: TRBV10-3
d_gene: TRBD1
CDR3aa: CAISEPGQTDGYTF
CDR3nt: TGTGCCATCAGTGAGCCGGGACAGACGGATGGCTACACCTTC

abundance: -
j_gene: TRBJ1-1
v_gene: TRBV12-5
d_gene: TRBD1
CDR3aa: CASGLATGGKTEAFF
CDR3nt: TGTGCTAGTGGTTTGGCGACAGGGGGCAAGACTGAAGCTTTCTTT